This note documents a single TCR beta chain sequence. The CDR3 loop spans 14 amino acids. Per the germline V gene, CDR1 is SGHRS and CDR2 is YFSETQ. V was trimmed by 0 bases and J by 2 bases, leaving 7 bases between them. The sample belongs to a study of control samples from healthy donors and cancer patients. Only in-frame clones appear in the TCRdb table, and some are missing; sequencing was by immunoSEQ multiplex PCR. The sample lists about 39,000 clones, 80% to 90% seen once, with 20% to 25% in the top ten. The specimen was PBMCs. The V and J genes are TRBV5-1 and TRBJ2-3, with a possible D match to TRBD2 (5 bases). This sequence was found in a woman aged 60-75 years with lung cancer. CDR3 amino acids: CASSLEGDTDTQYF. The CDR3 DNA sequence: TGCGCCAGCAGCTTGGAGGGAGACACAGATACGCAGTATTTT.